The T cell receptor beta chain described here comes from a study of OX40 agonist ivuxolimab in advanced cancers. Regarding the complete study: Ivuxolimab was an agonistic, fully human IgG2 monoclonal antibody directed against OX40 (CD134), a costimulatory receptor. Intravenous ivuxolimab was administered to patients every 2 weeks at six dose levels: 0.01, 0.1, 0.3, 1.5, 3 and 10 mg/kg. Of the approximately 50 patients in dose escalation, about 20 had hepatocellular carcinoma, approximately 15 had melanoma, 9 had renal cell carcinoma and 9 had head and neck cancer. In the dose-escalation cohort, around four fifths of patients were male, and the mean age was roughly 60 years, with a range of about 23 to 90. Patients were allowed to have had prior anti-PD-1, anti-PD-L1 or anti-CTLA-4 therapy, and around 40% of the dose-escalation patients had previously received checkpoint inhibitors. Partial responses occurred in three dose-escalation patients, of whom one had hepatocellular carcinoma and two had cutaneous melanoma. The purpose of peripheral TCRbeta sequencing was to test whether ivuxolimab changed TCR sequence diversity and led to clonal T-cell expansion. The paper describes the monotherapy dose-escalation part (N ≈ 49 patients) of the phase I trial of ivuxolimab.

Overall study results and their limits: Partial responders in the 0.1-3.0 mg/kg groups had among the lowest normalized peripheral clonal expansion, especially among CD8+ T cells. At doses of 0.1 to 3.0 mg/kg, clonal expansion of both CD4+ and CD8+ blood T cells was observed from baseline to week 6. After ivuxolimab, CD8+ T cells had more expanded clones than CD4+ T cells on average. Which antigens the clonally expanded peripheral T cells were specific for was not determined. Low levels of normalized T-cell clonal expansion were also shown by some nonresponding patients.

Patients with a history of autoimmune disease or receiving systemic immunosuppression were excluded from the trial. Peripheral blood for TCR sequencing was drawn from every dose cohort at baseline, at cycle 4 day 1 and at cycle 7 day 1. Samples were obtained from an open-label, multicenter, first-in-human phase I dose-escalation trial of ivuxolimab. Adults with locally advanced or metastatic melanoma, renal cell carcinoma, hepatocellular carcinoma or head and neck squamous cell carcinoma were enrolled in the trial. CD4+ and CD8+ T cells were sorted separately from peripheral blood before TCR sequencing. This clone was found once. Its cognate antigen has yet to be identified. Base qualities are not provided; no much larger clone lies one nucleotide away. To sequence the TCRbeta CDR3 region, genomic DNA was isolated from the sorted cells. The immunoSEQ Assay was used to sequence the TCRbeta CDR3 regions. Held by TCRdb, this immuneACCESS table contains in-frame sequences only and omits some clones. Under half of the omission traces to an unresolved V gene where checked; the cause of the rest is unknown. The sample has 65,000 to 95,000 clones on record, under 90% of them singletons. Jointly, the top ten make up roughly 0.5% of the sample.

Taken from cysteine to phenylalanine, the CDR3 has 16 residues. Only the CDR3 DNA stays, 48 bases, in frame from base 1. As encoded in the germline V gene, CDR1 is SGHRS while CDR2 is YFSETQ. Cut back by 4 bases and 1 base, the V and J ends lie 16 bases apart. This TCR was sampled from an adult with an advanced solid tumor such as melanoma, head and neck, liver or kidney cancer. The sequence links TRBV5-1 to TRBJ2-3; the D gene may be TRBD1 or TRBD2, since each aligns over 5 bases. Sequencing used CD4+ or CD8+ T cells sorted from blood, obtained in a trial of the OX40 agonist ivuxolimab. The CDR3 here reads CASSIPGRGGTDTQYF. The nucleotides read TGCGCCAGCAGCATACCGGGGAGAGGGGGCACAGATACGCAGTATTTT.